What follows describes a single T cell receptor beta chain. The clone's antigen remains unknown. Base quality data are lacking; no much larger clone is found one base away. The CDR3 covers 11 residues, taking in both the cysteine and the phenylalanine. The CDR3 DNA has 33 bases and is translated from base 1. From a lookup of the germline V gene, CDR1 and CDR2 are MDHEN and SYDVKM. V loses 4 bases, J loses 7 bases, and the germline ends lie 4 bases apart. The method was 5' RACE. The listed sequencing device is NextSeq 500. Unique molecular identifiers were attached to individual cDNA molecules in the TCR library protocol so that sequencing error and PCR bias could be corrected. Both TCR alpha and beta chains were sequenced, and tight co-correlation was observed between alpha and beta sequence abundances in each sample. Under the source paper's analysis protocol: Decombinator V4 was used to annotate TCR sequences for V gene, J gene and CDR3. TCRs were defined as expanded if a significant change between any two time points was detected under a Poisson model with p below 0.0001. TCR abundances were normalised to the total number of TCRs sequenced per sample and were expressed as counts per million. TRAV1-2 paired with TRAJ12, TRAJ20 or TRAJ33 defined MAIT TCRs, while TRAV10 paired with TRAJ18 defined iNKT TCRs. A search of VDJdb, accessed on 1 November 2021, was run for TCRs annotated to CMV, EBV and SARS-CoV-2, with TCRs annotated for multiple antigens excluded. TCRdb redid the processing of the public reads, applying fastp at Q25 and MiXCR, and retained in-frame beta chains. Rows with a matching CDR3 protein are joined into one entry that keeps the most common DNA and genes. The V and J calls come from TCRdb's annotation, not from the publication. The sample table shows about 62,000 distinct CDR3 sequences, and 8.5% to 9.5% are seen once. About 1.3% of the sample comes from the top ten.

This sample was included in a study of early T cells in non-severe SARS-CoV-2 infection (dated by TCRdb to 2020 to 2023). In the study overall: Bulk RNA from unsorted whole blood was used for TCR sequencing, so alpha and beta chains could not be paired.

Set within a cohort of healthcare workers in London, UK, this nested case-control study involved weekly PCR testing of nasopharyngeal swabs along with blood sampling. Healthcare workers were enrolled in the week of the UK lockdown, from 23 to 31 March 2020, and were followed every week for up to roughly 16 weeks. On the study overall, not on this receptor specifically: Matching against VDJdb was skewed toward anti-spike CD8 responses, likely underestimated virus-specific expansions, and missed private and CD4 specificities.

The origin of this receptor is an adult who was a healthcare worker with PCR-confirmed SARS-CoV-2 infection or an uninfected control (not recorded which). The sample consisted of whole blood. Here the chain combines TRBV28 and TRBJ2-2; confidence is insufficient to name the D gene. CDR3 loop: CASSSYGELFF. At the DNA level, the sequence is TGTGCCAGCAGTTCCTACGGGGAGCTGTTTTTT.